This T cell receptor beta chain was sequenced during a study of T cells in Graves' hyperthyroidism and ophthalmopathy. There are many counts of this clonotype. Amplification of TCR beta CDR3 regions was performed using RNA transcripts as template. HTBI primers drove first-round RT-PCR of the TCR CDR3. TCRdb used MiXCR to reprocess the multiplex PCR reads, holding one entry per CDR3 protein. Of more than 300,000 distinct CDR3 sequences listed, about a sixth are singletons. The clonotype comes from a woman aged 30 to 39 with Graves' hyperthyroidism that later progressed to Graves' ophthalmopathy. The sample taken for sequencing was blood.

Here the CDR3 reads CASSLSQGAYEQYF. In nucleotides, the CDR3 is TGTGCCAGCAGTTTGTCACAGGGGGCCTACGAGCAGTACTTC. The chain couples TRBV12-3 or TRBV12-4 to TRBJ2-7; 8 nucleotides match TRBD1. The CDR3 extends over 14 amino acids. After removal of 3 bases from V and 2 bases from J, the junction contained 3 bases not matched to a gene.